This T cell receptor (beta chain) is drawn from a study of blood T cell repertoires in COVID-19 (dated by TCRdb to 2020 to 2022). Regarding the complete study: The collaborator samples originated in the United States, Italy and Spain and spanned the acute and convalescent phases of COVID-19. The material from the prospective study consisted of cDNA or gDNA derived from T cells, B-cell-depleted T cells, or PBMCs. Subjects who had been exposed to COVID-19, were actively infected with it, or had recovered from it provided the deeply sampled blood TCRbeta repertoires that made up the dataset. The repertoires were released in a freely available public database meant as a resource for research on the immune response to SARS-CoV-2. Samples were obtained from the ongoing ImmuneRACE study (first 160 participants) and from 1,254 subjects provided by 6 global collaborators. A de-identified subject ID, COVID-19 status, age in years and sex were almost always included in the sample metadata. Where available, HLA class I and class II types were taken from metadata supplied by the sample provider and were not determined by assay-based typing. Points the paper makes about the study in general: Clinical and demographic metadata were provided uncurated, with the amount varying by source and participant.

The immunoSEQ Assay, a bias-controlled multiplex PCR, was used to amplify TCRbeta CDR3 regions from genomic DNA. The authors processed their data as follows. The number of nucleated cells in each sample was estimated from the amplification of reference gene primers within the assay. To quantify the absolute abundance of each unique TCRbeta CDR3 rearrangement, sequence reads were collapsed and filtered. For each sample, productive Simpson clonality was calculated as the square root of Simpson's diversity index over productive rearrangements. In TCRdb, the immuneACCESS table is reduced to in-frame sequences with V and J assigned. These tables do not hold every clone; where another copy was compared, an unresolved V gene accounts for under half, and the others remain unexplained. V, J and clone size are those of that table, while D and trimming were read from the DNA. This sample holds over 80,000 clones; 80% were observed only once. The leading ten clones occupy 10% of the sample.

Inclusive of the bounding cysteine and phenylalanine, the CDR3 is 16 residues long. Only CDR3 DNA remains: 48 bases, in frame from the first base. CDR1 MGHRA and CDR2 YSYEKL are derived from the germline V gene. V is pruned by 3 bases and J by 0 bases, leaving 6 bases of the junction without a gene match. Each collaborating institution followed its own protocols to collect whole blood in K2EDTA tubes. For TCRbeta analysis, collaborators shipped samples in one of three forms: frozen whole blood, isolated PBMCs, or DNA extracted from either of those sample types. Of note for this clone: Its antigen is not yet known. Qualities for individual bases were not recorded, and no much larger clone is one base off.

The specimen sequenced was peripheral blood. The rearrangement joined TRBV4-1 to TRBJ2-3; TRBD2 lines up with 7 middle nucleotides. This receptor was obtained from a woman aged 70-85 years with acute or convalescent COVID-19. The CDR3 loop reads CASSQNPGLSTDTQYF. The nucleotides read TGCGCCAGCAGCCAGAACCCGGGACTAAGCACAGATACGCAGTATTTT.